This T cell receptor (beta chain) was sequenced during a study of OX40 agonist ivuxolimab in advanced cancers. Profiled with immunoSEQ multiplex PCR; TCRdb holds only in-frame clones, not every one. The profile shows 60,000 to 70,000 clones, approximately 90% of them singletons. The CDR3 runs 12 residues. Trimming removed 2 bases at V and 5 bases at J, with 6 bases between. Germline V lookup: CDR1 KGHSH, CDR2 LQKENI. The source material was CD4+ or CD8+ T cells sorted from blood, sampled in a trial of the OX40 agonist ivuxolimab. This rearrangement joins TRBV18 to TRBJ2-5; D assignment may be TRBD1 or TRBD2 (5 bases each). This sequence was found in an adult with an advanced solid tumor such as melanoma, head and neck, liver or kidney cancer. The CDR3 region is CASSPGDETQYF. Written as DNA, the CDR3 is TGTGCCAGCTCACCAGGGGACGAGACCCAGTACTTC.